A selection of T cell receptor beta chains follows, all from one sample in a study of identical twins. MiXCR was run by TCRdb on the 5' RACE reads, yielding one entry per CDR3 protein. The data contain 420,000 or so distinct CDR3 sequences, about 18% of them singletons. Material for sequencing was naive T cells sorted from blood. The receptors originated from a man between 45 and 60 years old in good health. Both conserved end residues are part of each CDR3. Fields, in order: clone size, V gene, J gene, D gene, CDR3 DNA, CDR3 protein. A D gene is named only where the DNA matches it firmly. Only part of the rows carry a size: once, few, many, or a class if the clone is expanded.

>NA|TRBV7-2|TRBJ2-7|TRBD2
TGTGCGAGCAGCCTAGGATCCGCGGGGGGATCCTACGAGCAGTACTTC
CASSLGSAGGSYEQYF
>NA|TRBV7-9|TRBJ2-7|TRBD2
TGTGCCAGCACCCCTAGCGGGAGCTACGAGCAGTACTTC
CASTPSGSYEQYF
>few|TRBV20-1|TRBJ2-3|TRBD2
TGCAGTGCTGTGGGACTAGCGGGTACCACAGATACGCAGTATTTT
CSAVGLAGTTDTQYF
>few|TRBV6-5|TRBJ2-2|TRBD1
TGTGCCAGCAGTTACGACCTGCCGGGACAGCCCAACACCGGGGAGCTGTTTTTT
CASSYDLPGQPNTGELFF
>NA|TRBV7-2|TRBJ2-1|NA
TGTGCCAGCAGCTTACTCCTACAGAAACGCAATGAGCAGTTCTTC
CASSLLLQKRNEQFF
>many|TRBV4-3|TRBJ2-3|TRBD2
TGCGCCAGCAGCCAAGATCCTGCGGGAGGGGATACGCAGTATTTT
CASSQDPAGGDTQYF
>NA|TRBV6-5|TRBJ1-2|NA
TGTGCCAGCAGTTCGCACAGTGGAGGGACCAACTATGGCTACACCTTC
CASSSHSGGTNYGYTF
>few|TRBV4-3|TRBJ2-2|TRBD2
TGCGCCAGCAGCCAAGTTCTGACTAGCGGGGGGGCCTCGGGCACCGGGGAGCTGTTTTTT
CASSQVLTSGGASGTGELFF
>NA|TRBV6-5|TRBJ2-5|NA
TGTGCCAGCAGTTTGTCGCACAGACAAGAGACCCAGTACTTC
CASSLSHRQETQYF
>many|TRBV4-1|TRBJ2-1|TRBD2
TGCGCCAGCAGCCACCTAGCGGGAGTCGGGAATGAGCAGTTCTTC
CASSHLAGVGNEQFF
>few|TRBV5-1|TRBJ1-1|NA
TGCGCCAGCAGCTTGGATTTGTCCAGAGAAGCTTTCTTT
CASSLDLSREAFF
>many|TRBV5-1|TRBJ1-1|NA
TGCGCCAGCAGGGTTGAGGCGGGGAACACTGAAGCTTTCTTT
CASRVEAGNTEAFF
>NA|TRBV7-9|TRBJ2-3|NA
TGTGCCAGCAGCTTAATGGTTTCCACAGATACGCAGTATTTT
CASSLMVSTDTQYF
>many|TRBV28|TRBJ1-2|NA
TGTGCCAGCAGTTTATGGGGGGGCTACACCTTC
CASSLWGGYTF
>NA|TRBV7-2|TRBJ2-3|TRBD2
TGTGCCAGCAGCTCATGGACTAGCCCAGATACGCAGTATTTT
CASSSWTSPDTQYF
>NA|TRBV6-5|TRBJ1-2|TRBD1
TGTGCCAGCAGTTACTCGAGAACTCCCATGACAGGGGAACACTATGGCTACACCTTC
CASSYSRTPMTGEHYGYTF
>many|TRBV5-1|TRBJ2-1|NA
TGCGCCAGCAGCCCGTGGGTCCGAGAGGGGGGTGAGCAGTTCTTC
CASSPWVREGGEQFF
>NA|TRBV6-1|TRBJ2-2|NA
TGTGCCAGCAGTGCCGCCCCGGTAGTTGCCGGGGAGCTGTTTTTT
CASSAAPVVAGELFF
>NA|TRBV30|TRBJ2-6|NA
TGTGCCTGGACAGGGACTGGGGCCAACGTCCTGACTTTC
CAWTGTGANVLTF
>many|TRBV20-1|TRBJ2-7|NA
TGCAGTGCGGGGGGGCCCAGTTACGAGCAGTACTTC
CSAGGPSYEQYF
>few|TRBV18|TRBJ2-5|TRBD2
TGTGCCAGCTCACCACTACTTTGGACTAGCGGGGACGAGACCCAGTACTTC
CASSPLLWTSGDETQYF
>many|TRBV7-2|TRBJ1-3|NA
TGTGCCAGCAGTCCAGGGGTGGCCATATATTTT
CASSPGVAIYF
>NA|TRBV5-1|TRBJ1-2|NA
TGCGCCAGCAGCTTGGACGGATCCTATGGCTACACCTTC
CASSLDGSYGYTF
>NA|TRBV29-1|TRBJ2-2|NA
TGCAGCGTTGAGCGTGGGCCTGGGGAGCTGTTTTTT
CSVERGPGELFF
>many|TRBV6-1|TRBJ1-1|NA
TGTGCCAGCAGCCCAATGGGGGCGCTGAACACTGAAGCTTTCTTT
CASSPMGALNTEAFF
>many|TRBV12-3/TRBV12-4|TRBJ2-1|TRBD1
TGTGCCAGCATCAAAACCCCGACAGGGAAATACAATGAGCAGTTCTTC
CASIKTPTGKYNEQFF
>many|TRBV29-1|TRBJ1-4|NA
TGCAGCGTTGTTTATACACCAATACTTAATGGAAAACTGTTTTTT
CSVVYTPILNGKLFF
>few|TRBV9|TRBJ2-1|TRBD2
TGTGCCAGCAGCGGGACTAGCGGGAGGACCTTAAACAATGAGCAGTTCTTC
CASSGTSGRTLNNEQFF
>many|TRBV28|TRBJ2-3|NA
TGTGCCAGCAGTTTCTGGGGCGGGACGGCGGCAGATACGCAGTATTTT
CASSFWGGTAADTQYF
>few|TRBV15|TRBJ1-5|TRBD1
TGTGCCACCAGCGAGGGACAGGGGGCAGGTCAGCCCCAGCATTTT
CATSEGQGAGQPQHF
>few|TRBV27|TRBJ2-3|TRBD1
TGTGCCAGCAGTTTCCTGGGACAGGGTAAAGCAGATACGCAGTATTTT
CASSFLGQGKADTQYF
>few|TRBV28|TRBJ2-5|NA
TGTGCCAGCAGTTTAGGGGGGAGTTCTGAGACCCAGTACTTC
CASSLGGSSETQYF
>few|TRBV5-1|TRBJ1-5|NA
TGCGCCAGCAGCTTGGAGGGAGACAAAAATCAGCCCCAGCATTTT
CASSLEGDKNQPQHF
>NA|TRBV9|TRBJ1-1|TRBD1
TGTGCCAGCAGAGCATTTGACAGGGTGAACACTGAAGCTTTCTTT
CASRAFDRVNTEAFF
>NA|TRBV7-9|TRBJ1-1|NA
TGTGCCAGCAGCTTGGAGACCTCGAACACTGAAGCTTTCTTT
CASSLETSNTEAFF
>many|TRBV28|TRBJ1-5|NA
TGTGCCAGCAGTGCCTCGGGACATTATCAGCCCCAGCATTTT
CASSASGHYQPQHF
>NA|TRBV4-1|TRBJ1-2|TRBD1
TGCGCCAGCAGCTTACGACAGGGAACGTCCTATGGCTACACCTTC
CASSLRQGTSYGYTF
>many|TRBV5-1|TRBJ2-7|TRBD1
TGCGCCAGCAGCTTGGGCGGGACAGGGTCCTACGAGCAGTACTTC
CASSLGGTGSYEQYF
>few|TRBV6-2/TRBV6-3|TRBJ1-6|NA
TGTGCCAGCAGGCTACCGGGATATAATTCACCCCTCCACTTT
CASRLPGYNSPLHF
>NA|TRBV5-1|TRBJ2-2|NA
TGCGCCAGCAGCCGATCGGGACGGGTAGGCGGCACCGGGGAGCTGTTTTTT
CASSRSGRVGGTGELFF
>many|TRBV5-1|TRBJ1-1|TRBD1
TGCGCCAGCAGCGCGACAGGGAATCGGATGAACACTGAAGCTTTCTTT
CASSATGNRMNTEAFF
>NA|TRBV7-9|TRBJ1-1|NA
TGTGCCAGCAGCTACGGGGAAACTGAAGCTTTCTTT
CASSYGETEAFF
>many|TRBV7-2|TRBJ1-4|NA
TGTGCCAGCAGCTTAGCGAACCAGAACAACGAAAAACTGTTTTTT
CASSLANQNNEKLFF
>NA|TRBV7-9|TRBJ1-5|NA
TGTGCCAGCAGCTTTGACAATCAGCCCCAGCATTTT
CASSFDNQPQHF
>many|TRBV20-1|TRBJ2-3|TRBD2
TGCAGTGCTAGAGATTATAGCGGGGGGTTTACCGATACGCAGTATTTT
CSARDYSGGFTDTQYF
>many|TRBV5-5|TRBJ2-7|NA
TGTGCCAGCACAAGGGGCTACGAGCAGTACTTC
CASTRGYEQYF
>NA|TRBV13|TRBJ1-2|TRBD1
TGTGCCAGCACCCTAGGGCCCCCCAACAGGGGAGCTAACTATGGCTACACCTTC
CASTLGPPNRGANYGYTF
>few|TRBV6-5|TRBJ2-6|TRBD1
TGTGCCAGCAGTTCCGGGACAGGTCCCTTCGTCCTGACTTTC
CASSSGTGPFVLTF
>NA|TRBV6-5|TRBJ2-2|NA
TGTGCCAGCAGTTATCGAGGGGTACGTGGCACCGGGGAGCTGTTTTTT
CASSYRGVRGTGELFF
>few|TRBV4-2|TRBJ1-2|NA
TGTGCCAGCAGCCAGGCCTACGCAGGGAACTATGGCTACACCTTC
CASSQAYAGNYGYTF
>NA|TRBV6-1|TRBJ1-2|TRBD1
TGTGCCAGCGGAAGGGACAGGGGGAAGTATGGCTACACCTTC
CASGRDRGKYGYTF
>many|TRBV20-1|TRBJ2-2|NA
TGCAGTGCCTATCGTCCAGCCGCCGGGGAGCTGTTTTTT
CSAYRPAAGELFF